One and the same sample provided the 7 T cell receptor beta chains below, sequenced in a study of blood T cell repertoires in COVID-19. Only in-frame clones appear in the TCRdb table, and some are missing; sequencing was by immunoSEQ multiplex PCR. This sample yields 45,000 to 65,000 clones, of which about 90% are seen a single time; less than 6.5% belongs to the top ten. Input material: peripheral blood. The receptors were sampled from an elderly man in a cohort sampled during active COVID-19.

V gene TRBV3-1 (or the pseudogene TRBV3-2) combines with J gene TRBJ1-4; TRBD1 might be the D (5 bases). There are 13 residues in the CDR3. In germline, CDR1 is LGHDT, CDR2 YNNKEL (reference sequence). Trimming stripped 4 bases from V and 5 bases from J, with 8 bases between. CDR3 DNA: TGTGCCAGCAGCCGACAGAGGAATGAAAAACTGTTTTTT. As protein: CASSRQRNEKLFF.

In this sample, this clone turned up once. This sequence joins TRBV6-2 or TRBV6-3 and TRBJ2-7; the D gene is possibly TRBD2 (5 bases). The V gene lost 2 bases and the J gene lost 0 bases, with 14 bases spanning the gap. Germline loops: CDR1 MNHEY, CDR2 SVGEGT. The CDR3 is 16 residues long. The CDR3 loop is CASSYTFWESSYEQYF. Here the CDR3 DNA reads TGTGCCAGCAGTTACACTTTCTGGGAGAGCTCCTACGAGCAGTACTTC.

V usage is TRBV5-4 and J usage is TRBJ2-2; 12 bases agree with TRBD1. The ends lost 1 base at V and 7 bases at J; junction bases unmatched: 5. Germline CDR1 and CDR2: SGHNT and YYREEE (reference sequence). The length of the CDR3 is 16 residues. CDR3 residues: CASSLPGQGAVGELFF. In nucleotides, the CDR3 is TGTGCCAGCAGCTTGCCGGGACAGGGGGCTGTCGGGGAGCTGTTTTTT.

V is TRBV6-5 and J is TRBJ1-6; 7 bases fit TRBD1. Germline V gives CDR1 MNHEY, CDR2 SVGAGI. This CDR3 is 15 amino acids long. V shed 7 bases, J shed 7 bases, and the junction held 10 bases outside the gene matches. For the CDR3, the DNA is TGTGCCAGCACCGAGACAGGGTTTTCAAATTCACCCCTCCACTTT. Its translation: CASTETGFSNSPLHF.

The CDR3 protein is CASSRGTDRGNTIYF. CDR3 nucleotide sequence: TGTGCCAGCTCACGAGGGACAGATCGTGGAAACACCATATATTTT. The chain carries TRBV18 and TRBJ1-3; 7 bases fit TRBD1. Germline V gene sequence: CDR1 KGHSH, CDR2 LQKENI. There are 15 residues in the CDR3. Losses at the gene ends were 4 bases for V and 3 bases for J; bases not matched to a gene: 6.

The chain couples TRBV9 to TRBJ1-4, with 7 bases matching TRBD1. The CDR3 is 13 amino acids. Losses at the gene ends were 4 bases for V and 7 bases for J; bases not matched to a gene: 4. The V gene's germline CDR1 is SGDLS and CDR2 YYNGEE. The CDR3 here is CASSPGQAEKLFF. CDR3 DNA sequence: TGTGCCAGCAGCCCCGGACAGGCTGAAAAACTGTTTTTT.

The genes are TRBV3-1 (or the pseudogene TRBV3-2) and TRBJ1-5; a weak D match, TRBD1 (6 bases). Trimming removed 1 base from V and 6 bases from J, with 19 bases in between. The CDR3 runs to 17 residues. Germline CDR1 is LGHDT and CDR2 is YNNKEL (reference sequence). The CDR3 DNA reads TGTGCCAGCAGCCAAGGCGTATGGGGGCTAGTGGGTCAGCCCCAGCATTTT. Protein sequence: CASSQGVWGLVGQPQHF.